This TCR beta chain stems from a study of blood T cells in healthy people across ages. Alongside a J-beta primer mix, a sample-barcoded 5' primer served in a second PCR lasting about 7 to 12 cycles. One entry per CDR3 protein, called by TCRdb with MiXCR from the 5' RACE reads. The data contain around 850,000 distinct CDR3 sequences, around 36% of them singletons. General study points: Among T cells, TCR beta diversity per million cells dropped roughly linearly as age rose. TCR beta diversity was tightly associated with the proportion of naive T cells.

This clonotype occurred a few times. Its antigen is undetermined. Germline V gives CDR1 SGHRS, CDR2 YFSETQ. The CDR3 has 13 residues. V lost 1 base and J lost 6, with 8 bases in between. The sequence derives from a man aged 18-30 years in good health. Specimen: blood. The rearrangement uses TRBV5-1 and TRBJ2-1; D unresolved. The CDR3: CASSLWPGNEQFF. The CDR3 coding sequence is TGCGCCAGCAGCTTGTGGCCCGGCAATGAGCAGTTCTTC.